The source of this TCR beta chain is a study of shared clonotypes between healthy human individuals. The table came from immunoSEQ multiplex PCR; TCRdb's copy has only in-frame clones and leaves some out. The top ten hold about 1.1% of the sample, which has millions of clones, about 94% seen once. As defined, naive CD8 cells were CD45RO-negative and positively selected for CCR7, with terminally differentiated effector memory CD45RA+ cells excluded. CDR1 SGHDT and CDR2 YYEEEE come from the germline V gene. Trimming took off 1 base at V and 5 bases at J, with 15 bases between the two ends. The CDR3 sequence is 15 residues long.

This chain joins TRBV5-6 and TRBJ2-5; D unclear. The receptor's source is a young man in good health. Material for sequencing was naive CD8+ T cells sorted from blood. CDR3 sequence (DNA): TGTGCCAGCAGCTTGCGGTCAGATTCGTTGGAGACCCAGTACTTC. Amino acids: CASSLRSDSLETQYF. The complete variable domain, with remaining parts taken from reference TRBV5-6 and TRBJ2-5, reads DAGVTQSPTHLIKTRGQQVTLRCSPKSGHDTVSWYQQALGQGPQFIFQYYEEEERQRGNFPDRFSGHQFPNYSSELNVNALLLGDSALYLCASSLRSDSLETQYFGPGTRLLVL.